This entry describes one TCR beta chain. The protocol was immunoSEQ multiplex PCR, while the TCRdb copy is restricted to in-frame clones and leaves out a portion. Of tens of thousands of clones in the sample, approximately 84% were seen once. This specimen belongs to a study of T cell responses to AZD1222 COVID-19 vaccine. This CDR3 is built from 14 residues. V was shortened by 0 bases and J by 4 bases, with 9 bases between the two germline ends. Germline assignment: CDR1 LGHDT and CDR2 YNNKEL (reference sequence). The rearrangement links TRBV3-1 (or the pseudogene TRBV3-2) to TRBJ1-2; D ambiguous. The sample consisted of peripheral blood, taken on day 0 of AZD1222 vaccination. This TCR came from an adult in good health. The CDR3 spells CASSQESDGYGYTF. As DNA, the CDR3 is TGTGCCAGCAGCCAAGAAAGTGATGGCTATGGCTACACCTTC.